These 9 T cell receptor beta chains originate from one sample sequenced in a study of cytomegalovirus exposure and HLA in healthy donors. Using immunoSEQ multiplex PCR, the repertoire was profiled, and TCRdb retains in-frame clones only, with some absent. The table includes about 150,000 clones, about 86% detected once. Sequencing was carried out using PBMCs. These receptors all come from a human donor in good health.

This chain links TRBV6-1 with TRBJ2-1; 10 bases align to TRBD2. Germline-derived CDR1 and CDR2 are MNHNS and SASEGT. V was pared by 5 bases and J by 8 bases, with 9 bases of the junction left unmatched. This CDR3 spans 15 amino acids. CDR3 amino acids: CASSSLAGEAYEQFF. CDR3 DNA: TGTGCCAGCAGTTCTCTAGCGGGAGAGGCTTATGAGCAGTTCTTC.

This clone was picked up one time. The chain carries TRBV27 and TRBJ2-7; D may be TRBD1 (6 bases). The CDR3 is 13 amino acids. Per the germline V gene, CDR1 is MNHEY and CDR2 is SMNVEV (reference sequence). V lost 8 bases and J 3 bases, leaving 14 bases between the germline ends. This CDR3 reads CASGMGANYEQYF. CDR3 coding DNA: TGTGCCAGCGGAATGGGGGCGAACTACGAGCAGTACTTC.

This clone was detected only once. J is TRBJ2-5 and V is TRBV6-5, with 10 bases matching TRBD2. The junction had 8 bases not matched to a gene; V was cut back by 5 bases and J by 5 bases. From germline, CDR1 is MNHEY and CDR2 SVGAGI. This CDR3 contains 15 residues. CDR3 region: CASSPTSGKGETQYF. The DNA for the CDR3 is TGTGCCAGCAGTCCCACTAGCGGGAAGGGGGAGACCCAGTACTTC.

The chain uses TRBV5-1 and TRBJ2-2; the match to TRBD2 covers 8 bases. CDR1 and CDR2 from the germline V gene are SGHRS and YFSETQ. V was pared by 0 bases and J by 4 bases, with 2 bases of the junction left unmatched. The CDR3 totals 15 residues. The CDR3, as DNA: TGCGCCAGCAGCTTGGACCTAGCGGGCACCGGGGAGCTGTTTTTT. This gives the protein CASSLDLAGTGELFF. Using reference TRBV5-1 and TRBJ2-2 for the parts outside the CDR3, the full variable domain is KAGVTQTPRYLIKTRGQQVTLSCSPISGHRSVSWYQQTPGQGLQFLFEYFSETQRNKGNFPGRFSGRQFSNSRSEMNVSTLELGDSALYLCASSLDLAGTGELFFGEGSRLTVL.

This clone was observed a handful of times. The chain uses TRBV4-1 and TRBJ1-1, with 7 nucleotides matching TRBD1. The CDR3 is 15 residues long. V trimming: 2 bases; J trimming: 0 bases; junction bases outside the gene matches: 3. Germline-derived CDR1 and CDR2 are MGHRA and YSYEKL. CDR3 sequence reads: CASSQPGGVNTEAFF. The CDR3 DNA is TGCGCCAGCAGCCAACCAGGGGGTGTGAACACTGAAGCTTTCTTT.

The chain's CDR3 is CASSLRGGGGYTF. The CDR3 DNA reads as TGCGCCAGCAGCTTGCGGGGGGGTGGAGGCTACACCTTC. The chain has TRBV5-1 and TRBJ1-2, with a possible D match to TRBD1 (5 bases). Germline V gives CDR1 SGHRS, CDR2 YFSETQ. This CDR3 is 13 amino acids long. Deletions cut 1 base from V and 8 bases from J, with 12 bases between. Full variable domain (outside the CDR3, taken from reference TRBV5-1 and TRBJ1-2): KAGVTQTPRYLIKTRGQQVTLSCSPISGHRSVSWYQQTPGQGLQFLFEYFSETQRNKGNFPGRFSGRQFSNSRSEMNVSTLELGDSALYLCASSLRGGGGYTFGSGTRLTVV.

The chain joins TRBV4-2 to TRBJ1-1; D is unclear. CDR3 length equals 13 residues. The germline V and J ends were trimmed by 4 bases and 1 base, with 7 bases remaining between them. The germline gives CDR1 LGHNA, CDR2 YNFKEQ. The CDR3 region has the DNA TGTGCCAGCAGCCCCCAGTCGAACACTGAAGCTTTCTTT. Translating it yields CASSPQSNTEAFF.

This clone occurred once. V and J are TRBV10-1 and TRBJ2-7; 8 nucleotides align to TRBD1. With 8 bases clipped from V and 1 base from J, the junction kept 1 base outside the gene matches. This CDR3 comprises 12 residues. CDR1 and CDR2 (germline): WNHNN, SYGVQD (reference sequence). CDR3 in amino acids: CASGDRSYEQYF. CDR3 DNA: TGCGCCAGCGGGGACAGGTCCTACGAGCAGTACTTC.

This clone was counted between two and nine times. The chain links TRBV28 to TRBJ1-1; D is unclear. Trimming took 7 bases from V and 1 from J, leaving 19 bases between them. The CDR3 spans 16 residues. CDR1 MDHEN and CDR2 SYDVKM come from the germline V gene. The CDR3 loop reads CASTPSLGSRNTEAFF. The CDR3 DNA reads as TGTGCCAGCACCCCTAGTTTGGGTAGTAGGAACACTGAAGCTTTCTTT.